This note documents a single T cell receptor (beta chain) sequence. Its antigen is currently not known. Qualities for individual bases were not recorded, and no much larger clone is one base off. From a lookup of the germline V gene (reference sequence), CDR1 and CDR2 are MNHNY and SVGAGI. CDR3 length: 13 amino acids, cysteine to phenylalanine. Only the CDR3 DNA is retained, 39 bases long and in frame from the first base. Trimmed from V: 7 bases; trimmed from J: 7 bases; junction bases lacking a gene match: 9. This sample stems from a study of cytomegalovirus exposure and HLA in healthy donors (dated by TCRdb to the late 2010s). The study in broad terms: According to an earlier analysis of 450 to 650 of the donors, about 179 million T cells yielded over 100 million unique TCR beta sequences and roughly 280 Gb of sequence data. Class I and class II HLA loci were covered by the typing at four-digit resolution. In an earlier analysis of 587 of the donors, high-throughput TCR beta sequencing was used to judge whether each TCR beta V gene segment behaved as functional or pseudogenic. Rather than using new phenotypic data, the later analysis identified candidate immune exposures from TCR beta sequences and from how often those sequences occurred across donors. Of the roughly 410 genotyped donors, 81% were placed in the genetic ancestry cluster associated with self-reported Caucasian donors. The T cell repertoires of around 670 subjects were profiled by immunosequencing and related to cytomegalovirus serostatus. Every repertoire in the discovery cohort had been generated on one and the same sequencing platform. Several DR-DQ haplotypes were handled as single units for association and clustering because linkage in the cohort was strong. Donor age, sex, ethnicity and CMV serostatus were collected together with the repertoire data. Along with the roughly 670-subject first cohort, a separate validation cohort of some 130 different subjects was used. A later genetic analysis used genome-wide SNP genotypes for about 65% of the 666 donors, treating that subset as a discovery cohort. Typing coverage varied by locus: roughly 629-630 donors for A, B, C, DRB1 and DQB1; approximately 500 for DQA1; about 570 for DPA1; under 490 for DPB1. Among roughly 400 genotyped donors of the cohort, an average of about 220,000 unique TCR beta nucleotide sequences was sequenced per donor, of which approximately 18% were non-productive. An early release that covered approximately 600 HLA-typed donors contained about 300 gigabases of sequencing data and tens of millions of unique TCR sequences. The aim of the study was to test whether cataloging public T cell receptors could identify signatures of past pathogen exposure. A later analysis re-analyzed previously published TCR beta repertoires from roughly 690 donors and added high-resolution HLA genotyping to study TCR occurrence patterns. To predict cytomegalovirus infection status, the study combined high-throughput TCR immunosequencing, statistical association of individual TCRs with disease status, and machine learning.

The cohort consisted of 650 to 700 healthy bone marrow donors. At the time of sampling, every cohort member was nominally healthy, though immune exposures that went unrecorded were likely present. The donor was CMV seropositive and belonged to the group of 270 or so seropositive cohort members. Every donor gave a peripheral blood sample, and the peripheral blood mononuclear cells from that sample were used for TCR beta sequencing. Genomic DNA was extracted from the blood cell samples with the Qiagen DNeasy Blood Extraction Kit. General study outcomes and caveats: In vitro tests confirmed that a few of the cytomegalovirus-associated TCR beta chains recognize cytomegalovirus antigens. In a later genetic analysis, fewer N-insertions in productive TCRs were reported among donors in an Asian-associated ancestry cluster than the roughly 700-donor mean. Compared with equally common non-associated chains, HLA-associated TCR beta chains in a later analysis were more clonally expanded and had lower generation probabilities. The study gave a list of under 200 TCR beta chains associated with cytomegalovirus. In a later analysis, some 18,000 TCR beta sequences were associated with specific HLA alleles at a false discovery rate of 0.05. The classifier was reported to diagnose cytomegalovirus status with high specificity and sensitivity in both the original cohort and the validation cohort. The authors suggested that the approach could potentially be generalized to other disease states and immunological phenotypes. The cohort was sequenced for TCR beta chains only, and without alpha or paired-chain data the features that could be detected were limited. Strong co-occurrence of HLA alleles, especially DR and DQ, made assigning TCR associations to individual alleles difficult. CMV serostatus was the only immune exposure information available for the cohort. A further reported finding was that TCR beta sequences accurately predicted the HLA-A and HLA-B alleles for most subjects in the first cohort. A later analysis found that most CMV-associated TCR beta chains appeared HLA-restricted, with HLA associations seemingly driven largely by CMV exposure. In a later analysis, the rate of TCR association differed among HLA loci, with DRB1 alleles having the most associated TCRs and HLA-C alleles having the fewest. An association between a missense DCLRE1C variant and V-gene and J-gene trimming of TCR beta chains was found in a later genetic analysis and replicated in an independent cohort. The 87-base-pair reads could not distinguish some IMGT-functional V segments, including TRBV6-2 and TRBV6-3, so those segments were excluded. While some public TCRs were present in many individuals, most TCR sequences turned up only very rarely across donors. A cluster of highly shared sequence variants was judged likely to be a technical artifact of the sequencing pipeline. Linkage disequilibrium might explain the correlated functional status among segregating V segments, but an unknown experimental factor could not be excluded. In a later analysis, several top co-occurrence clusters were reported to appear linked to parvovirus B19, influenza, CMV and Epstein-Barr virus. Because HLA typing was unavailable for some donors at each locus, only the typed subset was used in association tests. An earlier analysis of approximately 540 of the donors showed that most TCR beta V segments appeared in productive rearrangements either about 87% or about 30% of the time, which broadly matched IMGT annotations. Sequencing depth was assumed to be roughly uniform across donors in the presence/absence analyses, though that assumption may not hold. Because counts were too low, some 17 rarely observed V segments, including chromosome 9 orphons, were excluded from the earlier analysis of some 590 of the donors.

The library was prepared using the immunoSEQ multiplex PCR assay. A mixture of 60 forward primers for TCR Vbeta segments and 13 reverse primers for TCR Jbeta segments was used in the multiplex PCR. Amplification of the CDR3 region of rearranged TCR beta genes was performed with a multiplex PCR assay on genomic DNA. Amplified TCR beta libraries were sequenced as 87-base-pair reads on the Illumina HiSeq System. The paper's processing steps were these. A later analysis counted around 72 million unique TCR beta chains across the 666 repertoires, and 9 million to 14 million of these chains were shared by at least two donors. A nearest-neighbor algorithm error-corrected the raw reads and collapsed the reads into unique sequences, merging closely related sequences to remove PCR and sequencing errors. To assign V, D and J gene segments, CDR3 sequences were aligned to IMGT reference sequences. For a sequence to be retained, a match of at least six nucleotides was required to both a V gene segment and a J gene segment. Rearrangements were called productive when the CDR3 lacked stop codons and stayed in frame with V and J; all others were non-productive. Following IMGT convention, CDR3 was defined as the stretch from the second conserved V-encoded cysteine up to the conserved J-encoded phenylalanine. Sequences without an unambiguous match to a single V gene segment were excluded from the earlier analysis of about 600 of the donors. An earlier analysis of some 610 of the donors called V segments functional above 56.7% productive rearrangements and segregating when the between-donor standard deviation exceeded 5%. A statistical classification framework was built for diagnosing cytomegalovirus status from the catalog of TCR beta chain sequences. V and J gene assignment, in a later analysis, came from comparing TCR nucleotide sequences with IMGT/GENE-DB human TR gene sequences. The TCRdist pipeline was used in a later analysis to assign CDR3 sequences and most-parsimonious VDJ recombination scenarios. In a later analysis, each TCR beta chain was defined by its CDR3 amino acid sequence together with its V-gene family, and reads lacking a unique V-gene family were excluded. In a later analysis, approximately 590 highly shared, low-generation-probability nucleotide sequences were removed to address suspected cross-contamination and a sequencing artifact. For each public chain, a later analysis derived a clonal expansion index from normalized ranks of inferred template counts within each repertoire. In a later analysis, generation probabilities were computed using a VDJ recombination model fitted to out-of-frame rearrangements, and the results were checked against IGoR. Hypergeometric tests were used in a later analysis to score TCR-TCR, TCR-HLA and TCR-CMV co-occurrence, with a repertoire-size bias correction applied to the TCR pairs. A later analysis estimated false discovery rates by permuting HLA or CMV assignments 20 times. In a later analysis, co-occurring TCRs were grouped with DBSCAN, and TCRdist sequence similarity was added when clustering was performed within HLA-allele-positive subsets. Repertoires with fewer than 30,000 or more than 120,000 public chains, plus five repertoires with anomalous nucleotide sharing, were excluded from co-occurrence clustering. In TCRdb, the immuneACCESS table is reduced to in-frame sequences with V and J assigned. These tables do not hold every clone; where another copy was compared, an unresolved V gene accounts for under half, and the others remain unexplained. V, J and clone size are those of that table, while D and trimming were read from the DNA. Here the sample has roughly 190,000 clones; 75% to 80% occur a single time. The ten largest clones add up to around an eighth of the sample.

Sequenced sample: PBMCs. The sequence was obtained from a woman aged 30 to 39 in good health and CMV-seropositive. The sequence joins TRBV6-6 to TRBJ2-7, with 8 bases in between that match TRBD1. At the DNA level, the sequence is TGTGCCAGCACCGGACAGGGATTGAGTGAGCAGTACTTC. The translation is CASTGQGLSEQYF.